Here is one T cell receptor beta chain with its context. It may be a read error: a sequence one base away is much more abundant. This sample was included in a study of T cells in Graves' hyperthyroidism and ophthalmopathy. Study information: Peripheral blood was secured at the point of initial diagnosis, before any treatment.

CDR3 length equals 16 residues. The germline gives CDR1 KGHSH, CDR2 LQKENI. V lost 1 base and J 3 bases, leaving 15 bases between the germline ends. Amplification yielded TCR beta CDR3 regions, with RNA transcripts as the source. A set of HTBI primers served as the primers for a first-round RT-PCR of the TCR CDR3. Via MiXCR, TCRdb re-called the multiplex PCR reads, giving one row per CDR3 protein. The repertoire holds around 490,000 distinct CDR3 sequences, with 15% to 20% as singletons. J is TRBJ1-1 and V is TRBV18, with D uncertain. This TCR was sampled from a man aged 35-49 years with Graves' ophthalmopathy. Sequencing was performed on blood. The DNA of the CDR3 is TGTGCCAGCTCACCACTGGGAGTGGGGATGGACACTGAAGCTTTCTTT. Amino acids: CASSPLGVGMDTEAFF.